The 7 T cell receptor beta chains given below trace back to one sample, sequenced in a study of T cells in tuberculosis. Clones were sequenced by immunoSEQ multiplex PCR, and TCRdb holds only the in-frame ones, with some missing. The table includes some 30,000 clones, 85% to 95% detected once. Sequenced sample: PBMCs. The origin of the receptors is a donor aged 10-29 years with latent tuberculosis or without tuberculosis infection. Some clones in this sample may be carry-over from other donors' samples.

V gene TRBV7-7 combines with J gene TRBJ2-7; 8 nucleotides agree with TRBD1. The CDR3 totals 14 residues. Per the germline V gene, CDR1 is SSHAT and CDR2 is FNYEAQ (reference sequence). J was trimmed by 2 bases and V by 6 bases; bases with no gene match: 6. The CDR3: CASSAGTGPYEQYF. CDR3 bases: TGTGCCAGCAGTGCCGGGACAGGACCCTACGAGCAGTACTTC.

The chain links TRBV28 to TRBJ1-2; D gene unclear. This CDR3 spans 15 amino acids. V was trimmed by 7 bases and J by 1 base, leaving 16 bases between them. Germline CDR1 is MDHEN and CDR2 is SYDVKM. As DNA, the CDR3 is TGTGCCAGCAACCCCGCCCCTGCGAATAACTATGGCTACACCTTC. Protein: CASNPAPANNYGYTF.

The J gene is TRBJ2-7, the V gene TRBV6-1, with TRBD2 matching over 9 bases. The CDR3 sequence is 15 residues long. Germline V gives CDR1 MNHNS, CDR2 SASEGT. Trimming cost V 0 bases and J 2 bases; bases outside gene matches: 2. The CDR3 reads CASSEAGTSTYEQYF. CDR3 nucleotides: TGTGCCAGCAGTGAAGCCGGGACTAGCACCTACGAGCAGTACTTC.

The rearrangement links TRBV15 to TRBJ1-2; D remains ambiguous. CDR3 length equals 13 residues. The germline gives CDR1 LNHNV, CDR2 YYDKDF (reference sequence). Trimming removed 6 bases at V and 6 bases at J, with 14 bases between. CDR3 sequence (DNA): TGTGCCACCAGGGGAGGGAGGGTCCATGGCTACACCTTC. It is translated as CATRGGRVHGYTF.

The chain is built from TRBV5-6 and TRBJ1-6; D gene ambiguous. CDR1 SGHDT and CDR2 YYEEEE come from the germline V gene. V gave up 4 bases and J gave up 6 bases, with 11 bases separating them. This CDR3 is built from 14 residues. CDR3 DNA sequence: TGTGCCAGCAGCCTGAGGATGTCTAATTCACCCCTCCACTTT. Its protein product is CASSLRMSNSPLHF.

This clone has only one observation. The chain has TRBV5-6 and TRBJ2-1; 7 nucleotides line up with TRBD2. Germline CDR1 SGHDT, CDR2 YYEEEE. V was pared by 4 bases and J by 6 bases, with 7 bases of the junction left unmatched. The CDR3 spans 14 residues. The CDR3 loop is CASSTAGVTNEQFF. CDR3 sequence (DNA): TGTGCCAGCAGCACGGCGGGGGTAACCAATGAGCAGTTCTTC.

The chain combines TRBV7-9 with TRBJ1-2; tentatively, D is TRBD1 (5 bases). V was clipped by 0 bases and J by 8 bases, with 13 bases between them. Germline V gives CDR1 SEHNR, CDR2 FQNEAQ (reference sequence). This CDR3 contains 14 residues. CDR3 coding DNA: TGTGCCAGCAGCTTAGCGGGGGGTGTTCAAGGCTACACCTTC. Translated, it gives CASSLAGGVQGYTF.